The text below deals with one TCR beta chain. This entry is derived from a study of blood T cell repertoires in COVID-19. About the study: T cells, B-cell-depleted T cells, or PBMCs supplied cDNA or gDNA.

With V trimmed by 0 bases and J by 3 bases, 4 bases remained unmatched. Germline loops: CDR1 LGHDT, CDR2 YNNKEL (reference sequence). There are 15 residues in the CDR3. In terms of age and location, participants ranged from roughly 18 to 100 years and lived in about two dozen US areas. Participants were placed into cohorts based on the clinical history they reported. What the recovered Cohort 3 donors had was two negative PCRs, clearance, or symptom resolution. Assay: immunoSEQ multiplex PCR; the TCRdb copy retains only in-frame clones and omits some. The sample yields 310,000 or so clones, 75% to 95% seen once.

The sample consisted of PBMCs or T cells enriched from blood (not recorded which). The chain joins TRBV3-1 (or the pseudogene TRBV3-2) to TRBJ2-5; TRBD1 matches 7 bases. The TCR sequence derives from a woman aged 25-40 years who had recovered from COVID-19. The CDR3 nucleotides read TGTGCCAGCAGCCAAGATGGCGACAGGGAAGAGACCCAGTACTTC. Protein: CASSQDGDREETQYF.